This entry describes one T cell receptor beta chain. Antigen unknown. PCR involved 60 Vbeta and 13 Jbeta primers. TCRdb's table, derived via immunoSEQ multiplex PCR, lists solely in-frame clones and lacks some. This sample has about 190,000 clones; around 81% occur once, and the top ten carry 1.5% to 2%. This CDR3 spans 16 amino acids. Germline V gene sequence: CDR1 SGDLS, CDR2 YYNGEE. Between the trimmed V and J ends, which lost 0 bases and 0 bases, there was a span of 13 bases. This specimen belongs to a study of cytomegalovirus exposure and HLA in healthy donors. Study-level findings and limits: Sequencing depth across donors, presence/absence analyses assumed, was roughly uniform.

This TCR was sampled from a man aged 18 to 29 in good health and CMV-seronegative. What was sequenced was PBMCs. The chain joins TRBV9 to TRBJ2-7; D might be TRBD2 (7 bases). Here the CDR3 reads CASSVAWGGSSYEQYF. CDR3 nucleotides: TGTGCCAGCAGCGTAGCTTGGGGGGGCAGCTCCTACGAGCAGTACTTC.